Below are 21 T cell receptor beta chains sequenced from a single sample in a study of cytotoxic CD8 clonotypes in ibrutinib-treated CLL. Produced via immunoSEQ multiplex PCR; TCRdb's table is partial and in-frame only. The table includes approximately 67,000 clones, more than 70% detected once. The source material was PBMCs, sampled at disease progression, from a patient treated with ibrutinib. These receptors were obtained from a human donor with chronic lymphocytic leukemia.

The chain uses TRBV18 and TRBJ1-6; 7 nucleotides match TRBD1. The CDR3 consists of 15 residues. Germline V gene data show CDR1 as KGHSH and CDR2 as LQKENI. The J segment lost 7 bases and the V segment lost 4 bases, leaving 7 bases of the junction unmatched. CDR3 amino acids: CASSLMTGRNSPLHF. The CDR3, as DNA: TGTGCCAGCTCACTAATGACAGGGAGAAATTCACCCCTCCACTTT. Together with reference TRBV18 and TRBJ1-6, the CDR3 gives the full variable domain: NAGVMQNPRHLVRRRGQEARLRCSPMKGHSHVYWYRQLPEEGLKFMVYLQKENIIDESGMPKERFSAEFPKEGPSILRIQQVVRGDSAAYFCASSLMTGRNSPLHFGNGTRLTVT.

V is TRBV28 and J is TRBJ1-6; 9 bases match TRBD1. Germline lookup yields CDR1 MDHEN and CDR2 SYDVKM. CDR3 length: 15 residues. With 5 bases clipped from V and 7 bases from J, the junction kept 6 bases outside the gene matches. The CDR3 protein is CASSPRDRANSPLHF. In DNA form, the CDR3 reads TGTGCCAGCAGTCCCCGGGACAGGGCCAATTCACCCCTCCACTTT.

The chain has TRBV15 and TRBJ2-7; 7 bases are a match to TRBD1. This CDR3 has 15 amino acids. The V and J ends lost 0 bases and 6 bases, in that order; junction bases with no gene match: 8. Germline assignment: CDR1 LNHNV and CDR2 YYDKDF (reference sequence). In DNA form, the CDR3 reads TGTGCCACCAGCAGAGATGCCGGGACAGTGTTCGAGCAGTACTTC. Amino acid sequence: CATSRDAGTVFEQYF. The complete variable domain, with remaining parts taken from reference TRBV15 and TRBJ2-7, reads DAMVIQNPRYQVTQFGKPVTLSCSQTLNHNVMYWYQQKSSQAPKLLFHYYDKDFNNEADTPDNFQSRRPNTSFCFLDIRSPGLGDTAMYLCATSRDAGTVFEQYFGPGTRLTVT.

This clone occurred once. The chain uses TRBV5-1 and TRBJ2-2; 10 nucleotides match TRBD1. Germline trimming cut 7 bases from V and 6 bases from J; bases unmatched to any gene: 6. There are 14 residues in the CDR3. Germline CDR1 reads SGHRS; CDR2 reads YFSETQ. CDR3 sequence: CASATGGAAGELFF. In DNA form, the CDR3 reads TGCGCCAGCGCGACAGGGGGCGCAGCCGGGGAGCTGTTTTTT. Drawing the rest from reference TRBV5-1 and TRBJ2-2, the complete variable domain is KAGVTQTPRYLIKTRGQQVTLSCSPISGHRSVSWYQQTPGQGLQFLFEYFSETQRNKGNFPGRFSGRQFSNSRSEMNVSTLELGDSALYLCASATGGAAGELFFGEGSRLTVL.

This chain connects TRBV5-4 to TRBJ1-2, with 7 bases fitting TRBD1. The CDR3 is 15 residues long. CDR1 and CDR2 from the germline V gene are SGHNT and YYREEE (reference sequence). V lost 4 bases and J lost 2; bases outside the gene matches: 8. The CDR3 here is CASSLQKTGNYGYTF. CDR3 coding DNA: TGTGCCAGCAGCCTACAAAAGACAGGGAACTATGGCTACACCTTC.

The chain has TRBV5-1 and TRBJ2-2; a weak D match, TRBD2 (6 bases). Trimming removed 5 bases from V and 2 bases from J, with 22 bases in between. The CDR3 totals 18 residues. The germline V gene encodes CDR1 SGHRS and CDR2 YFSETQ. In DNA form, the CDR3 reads TGCGCCAGCAGTTCTGACCCCCCGGGACTTCCTAACACCGGGGAGCTGTTTTTT. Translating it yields CASSSDPPGLPNTGELFF. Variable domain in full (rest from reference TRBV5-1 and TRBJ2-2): KAGVTQTPRYLIKTRGQQVTLSCSPISGHRSVSWYQQTPGQGLQFLFEYFSETQRNKGNFPGRFSGRQFSNSRSEMNVSTLELGDSALYLCASSSDPPGLPNTGELFFGEGSRLTVL.

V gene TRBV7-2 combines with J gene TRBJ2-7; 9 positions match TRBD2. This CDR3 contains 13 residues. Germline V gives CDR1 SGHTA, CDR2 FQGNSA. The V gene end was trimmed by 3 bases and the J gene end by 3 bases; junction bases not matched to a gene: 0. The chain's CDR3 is CASSLTSGYEQYF. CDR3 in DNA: TGTGCCAGCAGCTTGACTAGCGGCTACGAGCAGTACTTC.

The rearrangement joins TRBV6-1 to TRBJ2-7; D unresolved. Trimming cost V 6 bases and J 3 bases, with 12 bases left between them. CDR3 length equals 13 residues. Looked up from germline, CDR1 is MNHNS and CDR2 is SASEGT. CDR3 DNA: TGTGCCAGCAGGAAGGACGGATACTACGAGCAGTACTTC. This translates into CASRKDGYYEQYF.

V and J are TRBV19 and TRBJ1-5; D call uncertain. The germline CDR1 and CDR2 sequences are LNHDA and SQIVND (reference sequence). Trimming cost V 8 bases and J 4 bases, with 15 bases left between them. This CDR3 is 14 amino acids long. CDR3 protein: CASQTIGLNQPQHF. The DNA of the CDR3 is TGTGCCAGTCAAACCATCGGACTTAATCAGCCCCAGCATTTT.

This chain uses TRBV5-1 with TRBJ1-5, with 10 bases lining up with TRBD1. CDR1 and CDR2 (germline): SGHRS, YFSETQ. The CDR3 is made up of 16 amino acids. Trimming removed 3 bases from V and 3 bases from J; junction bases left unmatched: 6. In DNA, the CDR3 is TGCGCCAGCAGCTCCGGGACAGGGGCCTCCAATCAGCCCCAGCATTTT. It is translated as CASSSGTGASNQPQHF.

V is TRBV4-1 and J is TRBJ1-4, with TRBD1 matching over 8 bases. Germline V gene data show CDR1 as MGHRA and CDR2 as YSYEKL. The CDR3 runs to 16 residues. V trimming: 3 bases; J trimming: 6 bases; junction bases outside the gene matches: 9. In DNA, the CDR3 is TGCGCCAGCAGCCAGGACGAGGGGACAGGCGATGAAAAACTGTTTTTT. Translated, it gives CASSQDEGTGDEKLFF.

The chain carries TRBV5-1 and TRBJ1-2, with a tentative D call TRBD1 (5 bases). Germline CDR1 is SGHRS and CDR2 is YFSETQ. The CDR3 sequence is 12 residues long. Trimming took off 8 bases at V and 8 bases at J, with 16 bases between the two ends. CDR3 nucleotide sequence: TGCGCCAGTTCGGGGACGAGAGGCGGCTACACCTTC. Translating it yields CASSGTRGGYTF.

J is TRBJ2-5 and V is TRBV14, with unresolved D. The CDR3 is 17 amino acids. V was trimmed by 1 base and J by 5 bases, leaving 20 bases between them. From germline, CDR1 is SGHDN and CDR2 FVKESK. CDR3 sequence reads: CASSQVEEGPLLETQYF. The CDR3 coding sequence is TGTGCCAGCAGCCAAGTCGAGGAAGGGCCCCTCTTGGAGACCCAGTACTTC. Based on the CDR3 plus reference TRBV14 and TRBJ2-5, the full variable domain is EAGVTQFPSHSVIEKGQTVTLRCDPISGHDNLYWYRRVMGKEIKFLLHFVKESKQDESGMPNNRFLAERTGGTYSTLKVQPAELEDSGVYFCASSQVEEGPLLETQYFGPGTRLLVL.

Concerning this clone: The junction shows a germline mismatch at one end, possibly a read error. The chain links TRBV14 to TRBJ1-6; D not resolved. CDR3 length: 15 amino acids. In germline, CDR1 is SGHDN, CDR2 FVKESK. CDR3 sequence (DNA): TGTGCCAGCAGCAAAGAAATCCAGACGGGCTCACCCCTCCACTTT. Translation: CASSKEIQTGSPLHF.

The CDR3 region has the DNA TGTGCCAGCAGCTTAGGAGGGGAGAACACTGAAGCTTTCTTT. It codes for CASSLGGENTEAFF. The V call is TRBV13, the J call TRBJ1-1; possible D gene TRBD1, 5 bases. Trimming took off 0 bases at V and 1 base at J, with 6 bases between the two ends. The germline CDR1 and CDR2 sequences are PRHDT and FYEKMQ (reference sequence). CDR3 length: 14 amino acids.

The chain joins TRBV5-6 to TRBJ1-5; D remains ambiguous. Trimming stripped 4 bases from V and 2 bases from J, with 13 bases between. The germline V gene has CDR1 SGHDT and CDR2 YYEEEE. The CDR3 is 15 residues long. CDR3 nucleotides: TGTGCCAGCAGCCGAACCGTTGGGGGCAATCAGCCCCAGCATTTT. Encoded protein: CASSRTVGGNQPQHF.

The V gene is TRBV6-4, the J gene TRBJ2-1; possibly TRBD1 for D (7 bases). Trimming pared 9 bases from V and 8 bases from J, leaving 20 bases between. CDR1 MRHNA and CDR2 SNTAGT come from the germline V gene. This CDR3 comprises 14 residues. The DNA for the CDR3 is TGTGCCAGGAAGGGGGGACCACAGGGGCATGAGCAGTTCTTC. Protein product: CARKGGPQGHEQFF.

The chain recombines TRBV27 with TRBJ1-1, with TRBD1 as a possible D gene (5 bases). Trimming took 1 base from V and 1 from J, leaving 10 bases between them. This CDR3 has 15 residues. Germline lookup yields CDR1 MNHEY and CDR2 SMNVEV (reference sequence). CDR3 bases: TGTGCCAGCAGTTTATATCCCCAGGGGAACACTGAAGCTTTCTTT. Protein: CASSLYPQGNTEAFF.

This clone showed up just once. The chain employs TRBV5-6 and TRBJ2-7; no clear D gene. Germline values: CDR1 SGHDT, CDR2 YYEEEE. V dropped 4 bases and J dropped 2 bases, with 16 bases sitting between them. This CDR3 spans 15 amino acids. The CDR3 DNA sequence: TGTGCCAGCAGCCGTTTTCTGGCCGGTACCTACGAGCAGTACTTC. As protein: CASSRFLAGTYEQYF.

CDR3 sequence reads: CASSIVRNTEAFF. CDR3 DNA sequence: TGTGCCAGTAGTATTGTTCGCAACACTGAAGCTTTCTTT. The genes are TRBV19 and TRBJ1-1; D remains unclear. V lost 3 bases and J lost 2, with 7 bases in between. Germline V gives CDR1 LNHDA, CDR2 SQIVND (reference sequence). This CDR3 spans 13 amino acids.

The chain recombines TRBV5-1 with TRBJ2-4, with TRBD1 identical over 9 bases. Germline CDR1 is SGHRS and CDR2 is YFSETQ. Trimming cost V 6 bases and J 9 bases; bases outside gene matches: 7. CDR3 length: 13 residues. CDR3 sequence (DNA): TGCGCCAGCAACCCGGACAGGGGTTCCATTCAGTACTTC. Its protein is CASNPDRGSIQYF.